This is a list of T cell receptor beta chains from one sample in a study of human T cells and chemical hapten exposure. Using its own MiXCR run on the RACE reads, TCRdb lists one record per CDR3 protein. The sample consists of some 81,000 distinct CDR3 sequences, approximately 8.1% of them appearing once. The sequenced material came from whole blood. The origin of the receptors is a female donor in good health. Some clones in this sample may be carry-over from other donors' samples. Both conserved end residues are part of each CDR3. The D gene is left open where the match is weak. Expanded clones are given a class, and other clones once, few, many or no size at all.

abundance,v_gene,j_gene,d_gene,CDR3aa,CDR3nt
many,TRBV5-1,TRBJ2-4,-,CASIRAKNIQYF,TGCGCCAGCATTCGGGCCAAAAACATTCAGTACTTC
-,TRBV2,TRBJ1-1,-,CASKGENTEAFF,TGTGCCAGCAAGGGGGAGAACACTGAAGCTTTCTTT
-,TRBV2,TRBJ1-1,TRBD1,CASSEEGQATEAFF,TGTGCCAGCAGTGAAGAAGGACAGGCCACTGAAGCTTTCTTT
few,TRBV18,TRBJ1-1,-,CASSPAYMNTEAFF,TGTGCCAGCTCACCGGCATACATGAACACTGAAGCTTTCTTT
many,TRBV29-1,TRBJ1-2,TRBD1,CSVGFTGVNYGYTF,TGCAGCGTTGGTTTTACAGGGGTGAACTATGGCTACACCTTC
many,TRBV21-1,TRBJ1-6,-,CASSKAFDF,TGTGCCAGCAGCAAAGCGTTCGACTTT
once,TRBV7-6,TRBJ2-7,-,CASSLSQGTYEQYF,TGTGCCAGCAGCTTATCTCAGGGCACCTACGAGCAGTACTTC
-,TRBV18,TRBJ2-3,TRBD1,CASSPPGQFTDTQYF,TGTGCCAGCTCACCACCGGGACAGTTCACAGATACGCAGTATTTT
many,TRBV28,TRBJ1-4,TRBD1,CASSTPGQYSF,TGTGCCAGCAGTACGCCGGGACAGTACAGTTTT
few,TRBV4-2,TRBJ2-3,TRBD2,CASSQVGGGQNTQYF,TGTGCCAGCAGCCAAGTCGGGGGGGGCCAAAATACGCAGTATTTT
-,TRBV5-4,TRBJ2-3,TRBD2,CASSSTTLWSGGPQYF,TGTGCCAGCAGCTCGACTACCCTGTGGAGCGGGGGGCCGCAGTATTTT
few,TRBV20-1,TRBJ2-3,TRBD2,CSASTSRGGASTDTQYF,TGCAGTGCTAGTACGTCACGGGGGGGGGCGAGCACAGATACGCAGTATTTT
few,TRBV5-1,TRBJ2-3,TRBD1,CASSFRIRDRGKDTQYF,TGCGCCAGCAGTTTCCGGATCCGGGACAGGGGGAAAGATACGCAGTATTTT
-,TRBV6-6,TRBJ1-1,-,CASSLGGLRNTEAFF,TGTGCCAGCAGCCTGGGGGGACTGCGTAACACTGAAGCTTTCTTT
many,TRBV5-5,TRBJ1-5,TRBD1,CASSFLLRQGVGSNQPQHF,TGTGCCAGCAGCTTCTTGTTGCGACAGGGGGTTGGTAGCAATCAGCCCCAGCATTTT
many,TRBV24-1,TRBJ1-2,-,CATSDGQRNGYTF,TGTGCCACCAGTGATGGACAGCGAAATGGCTACACCTTC
few,TRBV12-3/TRBV12-4,TRBJ2-7,-,CASSSNSYYEQYF,TGTGCCAGCAGTTCAAACTCTTACTACGAGCAGTACTTC
few,TRBV2,TRBJ1-5,-,CASSPEYQPQHF,TGTGCCAGCAGTCCAGAATATCAGCCCCAGCATTTT
few,TRBV7-2,TRBJ2-7,-,CASSLAGSRGEQYF,TGTGCCAGCAGCTTAGCGGGATCTAGGGGCGAGCAGTACTTC
-,TRBV11-1,TRBJ2-1,-,CASSRLGTRYNEQFF,TGTGCCAGCAGCCGTTTAGGGACAAGATACAATGAGCAGTTCTTC
-,TRBV12-3/TRBV12-4,TRBJ1-1,TRBD1,CASSLAGGRRTEAFF,TGTGCCAGCAGTTTGGCAGGGGGAAGACGCACTGAAGCTTTCTTT
-,TRBV10-3,TRBJ1-1,-,CATRVGGTNTEAFF,TGTGCCACCCGCGTTGGGGGAACGAACACTGAAGCTTTCTTT
many,TRBV20-1,TRBJ2-3,-,CSASRGISTDTQYF,TGCAGTGCTAGTAGGGGGATCAGCACAGATACGCAGTATTTT
many,TRBV14,TRBJ1-1,-,CASSQDNHGRNTEAFF,TGTGCCAGCAGCCAAGATAACCATGGCCGGAACACTGAAGCTTTCTTT
-,TRBV27,TRBJ1-1,TRBD1,CASSLSGTGKAFF,TGTGCCAGCAGTTTATCCGGGACAGGTAAAGCTTTCTTT
many,TRBV6-2/TRBV6-3,TRBJ1-2,TRBD1,CASTLVGTGDGYTF,TGTGCCAGCACCCTCGTGGGGACAGGGGATGGCTACACCTTC
-,TRBV6-1,TRBJ1-5,-,CASSGGRNNQPQHF,TGTGCCAGCAGTGGGGGACGGAATAATCAGCCCCAGCATTTT
few,TRBV12-3/TRBV12-4,TRBJ2-5,-,CASSLGPPKETQYF,TGTGCCAGCAGTTTAGGCCCGCCTAAAGAGACCCAGTACTTC
-,TRBV12-3/TRBV12-4,TRBJ1-5,-,CASSSRRSNQPQHF,TGTGCCAGCAGTTCCCGCAGAAGCAATCAGCCCCAGCATTTT
many,TRBV20-1,TRBJ2-7,TRBD1,CSAGGQGSSYEQYF,TGCAGTGCTGGGGGACAGGGGAGCTCCTACGAGCAGTACTTC
-,TRBV27,TRBJ1-3,-,CASSLSYGHISGNTIYF,TGTGCCAGCAGTTTATCCTACGGACATATCTCTGGAAACACCATATATTTT
many,TRBV29-1,TRBJ2-6,-,CSVELGRGRSGANVLTF,TGCAGCGTTGAACTGGGCAGGGGCCGGTCTGGGGCCAACGTCCTGACTTTC
many,TRBV7-2,TRBJ2-1,TRBD2,CASSTTSGGTTEQFF,TGTGCCAGCAGCACCACTAGCGGGGGGACGACTGAGCAGTTCTTC
-,TRBV4-2,TRBJ1-6,-,CASSQVVRGSSYNSPLHF,TGTGCCAGCAGCCAAGTGGTTCGGGGGAGCTCCTATAATTCACCCCTCCACTTT
-,TRBV6-1,TRBJ1-2,-,CASRLPGTSLYSYGYTF,TGTGCCAGCAGATTACCGGGGACCTCACTCTATAGCTATGGCTACACCTTC
-,TRBV28,TRBJ1-3,-,CASSFPGASSAGNTIYF,TGTGCCAGCAGTTTCCCCGGAGCTTCAAGTGCTGGAAACACCATATATTTT
few,TRBV14,TRBJ2-1,TRBD2,CASSHDGLAGVSSYNEQFF,TGTGCCAGCAGCCATGACGGACTAGCGGGGGTGAGCTCCTACAATGAGCAGTTCTTC
-,TRBV28,TRBJ2-3,TRBD1,CASTPVGTGELTQYF,TGTGCCAGCACCCCCGTTGGGACAGGGGAGCTCACGCAGTATTTT
many,TRBV12-3/TRBV12-4,TRBJ2-7,-,CASSLSLWEQYF,TGTGCCAGCAGCCTGAGTCTTTGGGAGCAGTACTTC
-,TRBV20-1,TRBJ2-3,-,CSARRGPGTDTQYF,TGCAGTGCTAGGCGGGGGCCGGGCACAGATACGCAGTATTTT
few,TRBV6-5,TRBJ1-1,-,CASSPSGGYRTEAFF,TGTGCCAGCAGTCCGTCGGGGGGTTACAGGACTGAAGCTTTCTTT
many,TRBV7-2,TRBJ2-3,-,CASRWGASTDTQYF,TGTGCCAGCAGGTGGGGGGCTAGCACAGATACGCAGTATTTT
few,TRBV7-9,TRBJ2-7,-,CASSLTFGVGEQYF,TGTGCCAGCAGCTTAACCTTCGGGGTCGGCGAGCAGTACTTC
many,TRBV25-1,TRBJ1-6,TRBD1,CASRQTGYYNSPLHF,TGTGCCAGCAGACAGACAGGGTACTATAATTCACCCCTCCACTTT
few,TRBV12-3/TRBV12-4,TRBJ1-2,-,CASSFGRSGGYTF,TGTGCCAGCAGTTTTGGCAGGTCGGGTGGCTACACCTTC
-,TRBV12-3/TRBV12-4,TRBJ1-3,TRBD1,CANSSLRTGLNTIYF,TGTGCCAACAGCTCTTTAAGGACAGGCTTAAACACCATATATTTT